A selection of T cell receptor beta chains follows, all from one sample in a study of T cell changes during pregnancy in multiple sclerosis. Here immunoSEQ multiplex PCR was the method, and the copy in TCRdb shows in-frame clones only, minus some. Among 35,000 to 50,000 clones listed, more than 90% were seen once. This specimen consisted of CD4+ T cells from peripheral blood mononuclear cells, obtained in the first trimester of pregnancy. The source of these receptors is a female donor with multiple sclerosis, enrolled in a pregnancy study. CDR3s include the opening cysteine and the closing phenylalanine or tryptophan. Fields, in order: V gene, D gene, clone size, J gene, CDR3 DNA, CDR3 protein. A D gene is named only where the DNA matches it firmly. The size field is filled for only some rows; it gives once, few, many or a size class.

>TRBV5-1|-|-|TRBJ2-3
TGCGCCAGCAGCTTGGAAGGGTCAGGGGTGGCGGATACGCAGTATTTT
CASSLEGSGVADTQYF
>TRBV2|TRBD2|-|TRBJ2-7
TGTGCCGGATCTATTATAGCGGGCTCCTACGAGCAGTACTTC
CAGSIIAGSYEQYF
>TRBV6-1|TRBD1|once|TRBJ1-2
TGTGCCAGCAGTGAACCCGGGACAGGGGGCTATGGCTACACCTTC
CASSEPGTGGYGYTF
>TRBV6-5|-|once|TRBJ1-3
TGTGCCAGCAGTTACTCGAACAGGACTGGAAACACCATATATTTT
CASSYSNRTGNTIYF
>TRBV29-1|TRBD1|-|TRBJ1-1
TGCAGCGTTGTAGGACAGGCAATTTCTTGGGGCACTGAAGCTTTCTTT
CSVVGQAISWGTEAFF
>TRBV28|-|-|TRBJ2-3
TGTGCCAGCACTGGGGGCGCCACAGATACGCAGTATTTT
CASTGGATDTQYF
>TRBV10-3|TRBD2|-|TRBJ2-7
TGTGCCATCAGTAGAGCGGGAGAGGGATACGAGCAGTACTTC
CAISRAGEGYEQYF
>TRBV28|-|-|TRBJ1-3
TGTGCCAGCAGCCCGAGCGGGGGCGTAACTGGAAACACCATATATTTT
CASSPSGGVTGNTIYF
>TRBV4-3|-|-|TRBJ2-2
TGCGCCAGCAGCCAAGATCCCAGGGTCACCGGGGAGCTGTTTTTT
CASSQDPRVTGELFF
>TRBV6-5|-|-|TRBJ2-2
TGTGCCAGCAGTTACTCGATCTTCGAGGGGGAGCTGTTTTTT
CASSYSIFEGELFF
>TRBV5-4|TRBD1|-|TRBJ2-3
TGTGCCAGCAGTAGGACAGGGGTAGATACGCAGTATTTT
CASSRTGVDTQYF
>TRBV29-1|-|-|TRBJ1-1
TGCAGCGTTGAAGCGCGGGGACCTGAAGCTTTCTTT
CSVEARGPEAFF
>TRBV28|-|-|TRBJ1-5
TGTGCCAGCAGTGGTGGGGAGGGATTCAATCAGCCCCAGCATTTT
CASSGGEGFNQPQHF
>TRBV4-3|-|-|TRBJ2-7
TGCGCCAGCAGCCAAGATGAGGCTCACACTCAGTACGAGCAGTACTTC
CASSQDEAHTQYEQYF
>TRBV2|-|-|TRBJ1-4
TGTGCCAGCAGTGAAGCGCGCCGGTCGCTGTTTTTT
CASSEARRSLFF
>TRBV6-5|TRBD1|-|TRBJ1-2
TGTGCCAGCAGCCAACCTGGACAGGACTATGGCTACACCTTC
CASSQPGQDYGYTF
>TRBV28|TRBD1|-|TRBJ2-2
TGTGCCAGCAGCCCTGACAGGGGGCGGACCGGGGAGCTGTTTTTT
CASSPDRGRTGELFF
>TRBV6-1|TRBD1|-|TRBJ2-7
TGTGCCAGCAGTGAAAGGACAGGGGGAGGCGAGCAGTACTTC
CASSERTGGGEQYF
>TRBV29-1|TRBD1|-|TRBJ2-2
TGCAGCGTTGACACATTCTCGACAGGGCCGGGGACCGGGGAGCTGTTTTTT
CSVDTFSTGPGTGELFF
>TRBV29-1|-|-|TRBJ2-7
TGCAGCGTTGCCTCGACTCTGACTAACGAGCAGTACTTC
CSVASTLTNEQYF
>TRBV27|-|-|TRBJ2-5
TGTGCCAGCAGCCGCCTGTGGCCCACCCAACAAGAGACCCAGTACTTC
CASSRLWPTQQETQYF
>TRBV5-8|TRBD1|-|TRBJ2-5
TGTGCCAGCAGCTTGGCCTTGACAGGGATGGAGACCCAGTACTTC
CASSLALTGMETQYF
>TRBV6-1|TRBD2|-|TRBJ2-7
TGTGCCAGCAGTGAGGAGGGACTAGTCCTCTACGAGCAGTACTTC
CASSEEGLVLYEQYF
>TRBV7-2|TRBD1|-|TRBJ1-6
TGTGCCAGCAGGAGGGACAGGGATAATTCACCCCTCCACTTT
CASRRDRDNSPLHF
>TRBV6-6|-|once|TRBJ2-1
TGTGCCAGCAGTTACGACTCCGAGCAGTTCTTC
CASSYDSEQFF
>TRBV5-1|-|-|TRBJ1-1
TGCGCCAGCAGCTTCGTTGGACAGAAAGCTTTCTTT
CASSFVGQKAFF
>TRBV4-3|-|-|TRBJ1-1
TGCGCCAGCAGCCAAGACAGGGCATATGAAGCTTTCTTT
CASSQDRAYEAFF
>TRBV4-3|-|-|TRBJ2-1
TGCGCCAGCAGCCAAGCCCGCCCCGGTAATGAGCAGTTCTTC
CASSQARPGNEQFF
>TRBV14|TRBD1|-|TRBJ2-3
TGTGCCAGCAGCCAATCTGGGACAGGGAGCACAGATACGCAGTATTTT
CASSQSGTGSTDTQYF
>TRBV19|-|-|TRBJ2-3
TGTGCCAGTAGGAGGGATAGCACAGATACGCAGTATTTT
CASRRDSTDTQYF
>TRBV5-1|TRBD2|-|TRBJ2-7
TGCGCCAGCAGCTTGTGGGAGGGCCCTCCCCACGAGCAGTACTTC
CASSLWEGPPHEQYF
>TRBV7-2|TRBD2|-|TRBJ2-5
TGTGCCAGCAGCTTATTTCCTAGCGGGAGGTCTCAAGAGACCCAGTACTTC
CASSLFPSGRSQETQYF
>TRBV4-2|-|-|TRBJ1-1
TGTGCCAGCAGCCAAGAGGGGGGCACTGAAGCTTTCTTT
CASSQEGGTEAFF
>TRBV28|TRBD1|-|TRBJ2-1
TGTGCCAGCAGTTCTGTCGGGACAGGGGGGACTGAGCAGTTCTTC
CASSSVGTGGTEQFF
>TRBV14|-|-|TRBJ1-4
TGTGCCAGCAGCCAAGATCGAGGGAGAAGAGGTGAAAAACTGTTTTTT
CASSQDRGRRGEKLFF
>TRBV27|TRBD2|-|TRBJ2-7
TGTGCCAGCAGCGTAACCGGGACTAGACTTTACGAGCAGTACTTC
CASSVTGTRLYEQYF
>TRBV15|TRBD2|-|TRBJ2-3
TGTGCCACCAATTGGGCGGGAGGGGAAGATACGCAGTATTTT
CATNWAGGEDTQYF
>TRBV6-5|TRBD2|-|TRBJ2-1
TGTGCCAGCAGAGATAGCGGGAGAGTTTCCGGTGAGCAGTTCTTC
CASRDSGRVSGEQFF
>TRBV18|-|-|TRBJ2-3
TGTGCCAGCTCACTCTCCCTGCCGGACGCACGGGGAGATACGCAGTATTTT
CASSLSLPDARGDTQYF
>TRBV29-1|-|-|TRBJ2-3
TGCAGCGTTGAACCGTACACAGATACGCAGTATTTT
CSVEPYTDTQYF
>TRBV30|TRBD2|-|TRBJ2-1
TGTGCCTGTAAGGCTAGCGGGAGCCCAAATTACAATGAGCAGTTCTTC
CACKASGSPNYNEQFF
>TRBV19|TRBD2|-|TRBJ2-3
TGTGCCAGTACCTCATCGCTAGCGGGAGTAAAGGCGCAGTATTTT
CASTSSLAGVKAQYF
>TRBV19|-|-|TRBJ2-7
TGTGCCAGTAGTATTTACCCGGGACAAACTGACTACGAGCAGTACTTC
CASSIYPGQTDYEQYF
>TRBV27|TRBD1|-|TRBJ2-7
TGTGCCAGCAGTCCCTTGGGACAGGGAAGCGAGCAGTACTTC
CASSPLGQGSEQYF
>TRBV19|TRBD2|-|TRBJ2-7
TGTGCCAGTAGTAATTCTCGGACTAGCGACGAGCAGTACTTC
CASSNSRTSDEQYF
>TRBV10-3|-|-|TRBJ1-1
TGTGCCATCAGTGAGTCATCGGGGGGGACTGAAGCTTTCTTT
CAISESSGGTEAFF
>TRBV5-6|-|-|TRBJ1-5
TGTGCCAGCAGCGGAGGAATCAATCAGCCCCAGCATTTT
CASSGGINQPQHF
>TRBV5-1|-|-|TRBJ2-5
TGCGCCAGCAGCTTCGGGGGAGATGGTGTCGGCGAGACCCAGTACTTC
CASSFGGDGVGETQYF
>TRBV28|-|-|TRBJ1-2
TGTGCCAGCAGCCCCACTTCTAACTATGGCTACACCTTC
CASSPTSNYGYTF
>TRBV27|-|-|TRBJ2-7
TGTGCCAGCAGTTTGCACTACCGTTCGGAGCAGTACTTC
CASSLHYRSEQYF
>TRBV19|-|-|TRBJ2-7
TGTGCCAGTAGTTCCCTAGGAGGGGCAGGGAACGAGCAGTACTTC
CASSSLGGAGNEQYF
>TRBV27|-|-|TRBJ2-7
TGTGCCAGCTCCCGACAGTCGCCCTCCTACGAGCAGTACTTC
CASSRQSPSYEQYF
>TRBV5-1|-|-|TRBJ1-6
TGCGCCAGCAGCTTGAGGGGGAACCCGGATTCACCCCTCCACTTT
CASSLRGNPDSPLHF
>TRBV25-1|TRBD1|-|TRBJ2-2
TGTGCCAGCGGGGAACAGGGGGCGCGGACCGGGGAGCTGTTTTTT
CASGEQGARTGELFF
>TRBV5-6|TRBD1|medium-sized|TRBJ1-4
TGTGCCAGCAGCTGGACAGGGACTAATGAAAAACTGTTTTTT
CASSWTGTNEKLFF
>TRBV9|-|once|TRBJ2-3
TGTGCCAGCAGCGGCCCCCGGGACAAGACCACAGATACGCAGTATTTT
CASSGPRDKTTDTQYF
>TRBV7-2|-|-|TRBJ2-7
TGTGCCAGCAGCTTATCCTGGACAAACTACGAGCAGTACTTC
CASSLSWTNYEQYF
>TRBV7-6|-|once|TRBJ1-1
TGTGCCAGCAGCAGATCGGGTACTGAAGCTTTCTTT
CASSRSGTEAFF
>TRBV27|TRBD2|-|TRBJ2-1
TGTGCCAGCAGTTTCTCGGGGCTAGCGGGTTCAGTCTATGAGCAGTTCTTC
CASSFSGLAGSVYEQFF